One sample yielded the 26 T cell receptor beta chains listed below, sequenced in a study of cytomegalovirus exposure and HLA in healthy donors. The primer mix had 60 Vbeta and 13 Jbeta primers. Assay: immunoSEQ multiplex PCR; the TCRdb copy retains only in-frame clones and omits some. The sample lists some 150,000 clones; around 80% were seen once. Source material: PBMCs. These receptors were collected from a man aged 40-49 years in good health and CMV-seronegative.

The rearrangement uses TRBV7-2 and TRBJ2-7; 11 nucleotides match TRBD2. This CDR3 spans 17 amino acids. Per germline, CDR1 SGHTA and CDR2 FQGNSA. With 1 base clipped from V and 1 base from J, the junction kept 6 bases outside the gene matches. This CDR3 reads CASSLGSSGGASYEQYF. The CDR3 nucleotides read TGTGCCAGCAGCTTAGGGAGTAGCGGGGGGGCTTCCTACGAGCAGTACTTC.

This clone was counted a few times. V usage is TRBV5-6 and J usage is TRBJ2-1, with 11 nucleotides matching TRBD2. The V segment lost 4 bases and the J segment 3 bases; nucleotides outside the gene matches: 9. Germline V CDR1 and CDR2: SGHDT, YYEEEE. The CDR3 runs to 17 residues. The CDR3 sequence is CASSLIAGGQGYNEQFF. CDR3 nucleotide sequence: TGTGCCAGCAGCCTAATAGCGGGGGGGCAGGGCTACAATGAGCAGTTCTTC.

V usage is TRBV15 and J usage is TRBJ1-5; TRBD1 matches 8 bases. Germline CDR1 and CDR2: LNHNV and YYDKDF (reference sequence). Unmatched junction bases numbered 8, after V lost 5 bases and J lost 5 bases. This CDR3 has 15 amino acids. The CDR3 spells CATSVIGTGDQPQHF. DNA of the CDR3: TGTGCCACCAGCGTGATTGGGACAGGTGATCAGCCCCAGCATTTT. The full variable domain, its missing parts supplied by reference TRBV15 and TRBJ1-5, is DAMVIQNPRYQVTQFGKPVTLSCSQTLNHNVMYWYQQKSSQAPKLLFHYYDKDFNNEADTPDNFQSRRPNTSFCFLDIRSPGLGDTAMYLCATSVIGTGDQPQHFGDGTRLSIL.

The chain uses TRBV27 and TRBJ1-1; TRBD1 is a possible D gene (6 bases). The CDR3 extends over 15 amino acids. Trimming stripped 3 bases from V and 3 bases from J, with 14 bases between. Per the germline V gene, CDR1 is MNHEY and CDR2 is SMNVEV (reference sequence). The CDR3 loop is CASSFRQALHTEAFF. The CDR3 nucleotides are TGTGCCAGCAGTTTCCGACAGGCCCTCCACACTGAAGCTTTCTTT.

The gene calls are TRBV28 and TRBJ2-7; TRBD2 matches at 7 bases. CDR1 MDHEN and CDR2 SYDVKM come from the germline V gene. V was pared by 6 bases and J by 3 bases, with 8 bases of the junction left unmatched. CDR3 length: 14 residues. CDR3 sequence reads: CASSGTMGIYEQYF. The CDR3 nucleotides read TGTGCCAGCAGCGGGACTATGGGAATCTACGAGCAGTACTTC.

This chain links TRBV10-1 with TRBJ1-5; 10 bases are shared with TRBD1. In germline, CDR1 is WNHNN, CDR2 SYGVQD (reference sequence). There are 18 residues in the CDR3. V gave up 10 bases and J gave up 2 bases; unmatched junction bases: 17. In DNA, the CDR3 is TGCGCCAACCAATTGACAGGGGGCGAATTAACGGGCAATCAGCCCCAGCATTTT. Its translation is CANQLTGGELTGNQPQHF.

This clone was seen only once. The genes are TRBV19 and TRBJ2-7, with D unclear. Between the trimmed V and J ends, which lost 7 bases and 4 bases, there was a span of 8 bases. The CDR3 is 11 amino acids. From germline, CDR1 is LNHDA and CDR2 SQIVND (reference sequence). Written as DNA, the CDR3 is TGTGCCAGTACGTTCGGGTACGAGCAGTACTTC. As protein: CASTFGYEQYF.

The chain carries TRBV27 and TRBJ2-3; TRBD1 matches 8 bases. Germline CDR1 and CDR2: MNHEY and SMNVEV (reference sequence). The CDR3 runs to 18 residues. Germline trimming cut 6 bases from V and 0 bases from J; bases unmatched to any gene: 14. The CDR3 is CASSKNTPGGQSTDTQYF. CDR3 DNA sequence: TGTGCCAGCAGCAAAAACACACCAGGGGGCCAAAGCACAGATACGCAGTATTTT.

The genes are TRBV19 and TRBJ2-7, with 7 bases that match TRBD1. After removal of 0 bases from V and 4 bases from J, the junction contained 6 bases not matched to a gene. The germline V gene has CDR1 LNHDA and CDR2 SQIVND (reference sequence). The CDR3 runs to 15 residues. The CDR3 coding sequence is TGTGCCAGTAGTATAGAGGCAGCAGGGGGTTACGAGCAGTACTTC. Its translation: CASSIEAAGGYEQYF. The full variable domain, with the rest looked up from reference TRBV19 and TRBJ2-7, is DGGITQSPKYLFRKEGQNVTLSCEQNLNHDAMYWYRQDPGQGLRLIYYSQIVNDFQKGDIAEGYSVSREKKESFPLTVTSAQKNPTAFYLCASSIEAAGGYEQYFGPGTRLTVT.

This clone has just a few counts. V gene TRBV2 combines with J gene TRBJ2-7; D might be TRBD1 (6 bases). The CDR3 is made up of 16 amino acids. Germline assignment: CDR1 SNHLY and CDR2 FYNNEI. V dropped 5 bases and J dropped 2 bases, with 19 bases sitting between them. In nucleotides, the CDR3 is TGTGCCAGCAGTCCTCAGACAGGTTTGGTTCCCTACGAGCAGTACTTC. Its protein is CASSPQTGLVPYEQYF.

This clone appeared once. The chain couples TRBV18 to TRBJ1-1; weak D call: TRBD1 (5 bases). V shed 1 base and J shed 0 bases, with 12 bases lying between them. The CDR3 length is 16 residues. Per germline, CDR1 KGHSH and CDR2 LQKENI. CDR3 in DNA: TGTGCCAGCTCACCACGTGTAGGGGATATGAACACTGAAGCTTTCTTT. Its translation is CASSPRVGDMNTEAFF.

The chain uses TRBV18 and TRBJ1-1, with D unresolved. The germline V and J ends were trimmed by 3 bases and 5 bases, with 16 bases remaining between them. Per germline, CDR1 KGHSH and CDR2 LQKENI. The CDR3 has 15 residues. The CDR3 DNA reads TGTGCCAGCTCACCCCGGGAGGTCCGGGGAACTGAAGCTTTCTTT. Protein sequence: CASSPREVRGTEAFF.

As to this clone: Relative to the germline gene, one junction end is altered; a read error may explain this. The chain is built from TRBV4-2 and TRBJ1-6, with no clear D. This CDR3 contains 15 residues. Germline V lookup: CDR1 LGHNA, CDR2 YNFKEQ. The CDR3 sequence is CASSQEEGDNSLLHF. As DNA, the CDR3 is TGTGCCAGCAGCCAAGAGGAGGGTGACAATTCACTCCTCCACTTT.

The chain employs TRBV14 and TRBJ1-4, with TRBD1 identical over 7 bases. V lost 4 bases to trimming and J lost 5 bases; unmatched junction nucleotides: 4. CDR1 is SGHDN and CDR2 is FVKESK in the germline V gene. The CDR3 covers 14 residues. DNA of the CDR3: TGTGCCAGCAGCCCTCGGACAGGAAATGAAAAACTGTTTTTT. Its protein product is CASSPRTGNEKLFF. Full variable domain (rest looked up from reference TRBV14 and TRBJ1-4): EAGVTQFPSHSVIEKGQTVTLRCDPISGHDNLYWYRRVMGKEIKFLLHFVKESKQDESGMPNNRFLAERTGGTYSTLKVQPAELEDSGVYFCASSPRTGNEKLFFGSGTQLSVL.

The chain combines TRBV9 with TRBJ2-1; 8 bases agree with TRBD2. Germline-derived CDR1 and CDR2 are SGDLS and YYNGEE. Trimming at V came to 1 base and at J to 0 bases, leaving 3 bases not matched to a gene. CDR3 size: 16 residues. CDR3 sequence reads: CASSVPSGGSYNEQFF. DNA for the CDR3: TGTGCCAGCAGCGTACCCAGCGGGGGCTCCTACAATGAGCAGTTCTTC.

DNA for the CDR3: TGTGCCAGCAAGGACAGGTCTAGCAATCAGCCCCAGCATTTT. It codes for CASKDRSSNQPQHF. The rearrangement uses TRBV6-5 and TRBJ1-5, with 7 bases identical to TRBD1. From germline, CDR1 is MNHEY and CDR2 SVGAGI. CDR3 size: 14 residues. V lost 7 bases, J lost 0 bases, and 3 bases stayed unmatched.

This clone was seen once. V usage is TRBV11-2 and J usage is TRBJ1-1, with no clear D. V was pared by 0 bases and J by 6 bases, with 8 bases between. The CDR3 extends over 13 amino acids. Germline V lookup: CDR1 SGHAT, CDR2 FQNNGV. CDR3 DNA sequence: TGTGCCAGCAGCTTAGATCTTTTAGCTGAAGCTTTCTTT. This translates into CASSLDLLAEAFF.

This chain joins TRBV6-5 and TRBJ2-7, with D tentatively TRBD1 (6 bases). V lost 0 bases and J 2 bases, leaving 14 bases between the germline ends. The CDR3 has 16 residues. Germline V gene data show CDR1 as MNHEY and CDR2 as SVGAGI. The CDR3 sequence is CASSYSPGQNPYEQYF. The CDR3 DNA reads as TGTGCCAGCAGTTACTCGCCGGGACAAAATCCCTACGAGCAGTACTTC.

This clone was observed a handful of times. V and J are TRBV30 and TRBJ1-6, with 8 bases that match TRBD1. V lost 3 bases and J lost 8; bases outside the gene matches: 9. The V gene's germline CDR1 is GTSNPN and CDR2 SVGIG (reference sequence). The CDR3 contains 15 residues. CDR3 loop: CAWSADRGFYSPLHF. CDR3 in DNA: TGTGCCTGGAGCGCCGACAGGGGTTTTTATTCACCCCTCCACTTT. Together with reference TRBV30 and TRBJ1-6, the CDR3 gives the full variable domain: SQTIHQWPATLVQPVGSPLSLECTVEGTSNPNLYWYRQAAGRGLQLLFYSVGIGQISSEVPQNLSASRPQDRQFILSSKKLLLSDSGFYLCAWSADRGFYSPLHFGNGTRLTVT.

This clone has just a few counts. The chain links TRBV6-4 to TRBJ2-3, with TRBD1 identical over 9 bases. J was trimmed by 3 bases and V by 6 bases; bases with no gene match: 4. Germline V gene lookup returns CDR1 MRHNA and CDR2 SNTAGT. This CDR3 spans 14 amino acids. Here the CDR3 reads CASSPTGGTDTQYF. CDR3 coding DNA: TGTGCCAGCAGCCCGACAGGGGGTACAGATACGCAGTATTTT.

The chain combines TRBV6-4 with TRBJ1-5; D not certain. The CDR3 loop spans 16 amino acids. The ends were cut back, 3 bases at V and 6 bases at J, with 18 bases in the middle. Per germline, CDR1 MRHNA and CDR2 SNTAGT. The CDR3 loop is CASSEDGGVGGQPQHF. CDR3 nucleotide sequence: TGTGCCAGCAGTGAGGACGGCGGGGTTGGAGGTCAGCCCCAGCATTTT.

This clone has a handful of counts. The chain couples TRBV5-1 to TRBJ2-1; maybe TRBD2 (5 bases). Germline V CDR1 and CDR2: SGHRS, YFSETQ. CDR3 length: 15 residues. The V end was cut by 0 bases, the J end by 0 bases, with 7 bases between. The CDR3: CASSLERISYNEQFF. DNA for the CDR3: TGCGCCAGCAGCTTGGAGCGGATCTCCTACAATGAGCAGTTCTTC.

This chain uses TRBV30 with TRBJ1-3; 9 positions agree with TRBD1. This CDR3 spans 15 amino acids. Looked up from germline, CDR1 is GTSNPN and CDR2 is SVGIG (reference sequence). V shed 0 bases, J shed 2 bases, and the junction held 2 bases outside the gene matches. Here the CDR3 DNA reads TGTGCCTGGAGTGTCTGGGACAGGGCTGGAAACACCATATATTTT. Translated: CAWSVWDRAGNTIYF.

In nucleotides, the CDR3 is TGTGCCGGGAACAGGGGGCAAAGTAGTCAGCCCCAGCATTTT. Its translation: CAGNRGQSSQPQHF. J is TRBJ1-5 and V is TRBV28; 9 bases align to TRBD1. J lost 6 bases, V lost 11 bases, and 11 bases had no gene match. CDR1 MDHEN and CDR2 SYDVKM come from the germline V gene. CDR3 length: 14 residues.

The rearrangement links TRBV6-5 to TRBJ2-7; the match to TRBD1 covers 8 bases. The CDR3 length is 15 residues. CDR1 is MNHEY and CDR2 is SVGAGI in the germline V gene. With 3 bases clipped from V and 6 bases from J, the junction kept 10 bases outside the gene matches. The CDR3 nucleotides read TGTGCCAGCAGTTATGGTAGCACAGGGGGGACCGAGCAGTACTTC. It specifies CASSYGSTGGTEQYF.

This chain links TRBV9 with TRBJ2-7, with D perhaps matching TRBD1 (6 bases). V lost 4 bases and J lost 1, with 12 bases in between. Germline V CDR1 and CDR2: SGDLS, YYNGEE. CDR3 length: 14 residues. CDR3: CASSHGTQSYEQYF. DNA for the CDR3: TGTGCCAGCAGCCACGGGACACAGTCCTACGAGCAGTACTTC.